These T cell receptor beta chains were read from a single sample in a study of blood T cell repertoires in COVID-19. Repertoires were generated with immunoSEQ multiplex PCR, while TCRdb's copy carries only in-frame clones and drops some. The data hold about 200,000 clones, with about 85% observed a single time. Sequencing was done on a sample of PBMCs or T cells enriched from blood (not recorded which). All receptors derive from a man aged 35 to 55 who had recovered from COVID-19. CDR3s include the opening cysteine and the closing phenylalanine or tryptophan. A D gene is named only where the DNA matches it firmly. Some rows have no size entry. The others give once, few or many, or a class for an expanded clone.

v_gene	abundance	j_gene	d_gene	CDR3aa	CDR3nt
TRBV6-1	.	TRBJ1-5	TRBD1	CASREGTGELAESNQPQHF	TGTGCCAGCAGAGAAGGGACAGGGGAGTTGGCAGAGAGCAATCAGCCCCAGCATTTT
TRBV10-3	.	TRBJ2-7	.	CAISVNRETYEQYF	TGTGCCATCAGTGTTAACAGGGAGACCTACGAGCAGTACTTC
TRBV5-8	.	TRBJ2-1	TRBD1	CASSSGIWTGPYNEQFF	TGTGCCAGCAGCTCCGGAATCTGGACAGGGCCATACAATGAGCAGTTCTTC
TRBV3-1/TRBV3-2	.	TRBJ2-7	.	CASSQGTQVTEQYF	TGTGCCAGCAGCCAAGGAACGCAGGTTACCGAGCAGTACTTC
TRBV27	.	TRBJ2-7	TRBD2	CASSNGLAGVEQYF	TGTGCCAGCAGTAACGGACTAGCGGGAGTAGAGCAGTACTTC
TRBV12-3/TRBV12-4	.	TRBJ1-2	.	CASSLTGFGYTF	TGTGCCAGCAGTCTTACAGGGTTTGGCTACACCTTC
TRBV13	.	TRBJ1-1	.	CASSYTDGIEAFF	TGTGCCAGCAGCTATACCGACGGGATTGAAGCTTTCTTT
TRBV4-2	few	TRBJ1-3	TRBD1	CASSHGTGGSGNTIYF	TGTGCCAGCAGCCATGGGACAGGGGGCTCTGGAAACACCATATATTTT
TRBV2	.	TRBJ2-7	.	CASSEELSTGYEQYF	TGTGCCAGCAGTGAAGAACTTTCTACGGGCTACGAGCAGTACTTC
TRBV12-3/TRBV12-4	once	TRBJ2-7	.	CASSLANRVPYF	TGTGCCAGCAGTTTAGCGAACAGGGTTCCGTACTTC
TRBV7-8	.	TRBJ2-2	.	CASSLGASGELFF	TGTGCCAGCAGCTTAGGTGCGAGCGGGGAGCTGTTTTTT
TRBV7-9	.	TRBJ1-4	.	CASSLREADEKLFF	TGTGCCAGCAGCTTACGCGAGGCGGATGAAAAACTGTTTTTT
TRBV7-9	.	TRBJ2-6	.	CASSPSRGSSGANVLTF	TGTGCCAGCAGCCCGTCCCGAGGTAGCTCTGGGGCCAACGTCCTGACTTTC
TRBV7-8	.	TRBJ2-7	.	CASSLRGGSYEQYF	TGTGCCAGCAGCTTACGTGGGGGGAGCTACGAGCAGTACTTC
TRBV5-4	once	TRBJ2-1	.	CASSLAGASSYNEQFF	TGTGCCAGCAGCTTGGCCGGTGCTAGCTCCTACAATGAGCAGTTCTTC
TRBV7-2	.	TRBJ1-4	.	CASSFGGPELFF	TGTGCCAGCAGCTTCGGCGGCCCCGAACTGTTTTTT
TRBV7-2	few	TRBJ2-1	TRBD2	CASSLSSGSSGYNEQFF	TGTGCCAGCAGCTTGTCCAGCGGGAGTTCTGGGTACAATGAGCAGTTCTTC
TRBV19	.	TRBJ1-1	.	CASSRGVNTEAFF	TGTGCCAGTAGTAGGGGAGTGAACACTGAAGCTTTCTTT
TRBV11-2	once	TRBJ1-3	TRBD1	CASRGQSSGNTIYF	TGTGCCAGCAGGGGACAGAGCTCTGGAAACACCATATATTTT
TRBV5-1	.	TRBJ2-3	TRBD2	CASSSSGRSVDTQYF	TGCGCCAGCAGCTCTAGCGGGAGGAGCGTAGATACGCAGTATTTT
TRBV4-1	few	TRBJ2-1	.	CASSQVDIVSYNEQFF	TGCGCCAGCAGCCAAGTCGACATAGTCTCCTACAATGAGCAGTTCTTC
TRBV29-1	.	TRBJ2-3	.	CSIATGTSVFDTQYF	TGCAGCATTGCTACCGGGACTTCTGTTTTTGATACGCAGTATTTT
TRBV20-1	.	TRBJ1-2	TRBD1	CSAVGTGDYTF	TGCAGTGCTGTCGGGACAGGAGACTACACCTTC
TRBV19	.	TRBJ2-1	TRBD2	CASMSGRYNEQFF	TGTGCCAGTATGAGCGGGAGATACAATGAGCAGTTCTTC
TRBV28	.	TRBJ2-7	.	CASSLISREQYF	TGTGCCAGCAGTCTAATTAGTCGCGAGCAGTACTTC
TRBV7-2	.	TRBJ2-3	TRBD1	CASRTTGPDTQYF	TGTGCCAGCAGAACGACAGGGCCAGATACGCAGTATTTT
TRBV9	.	TRBJ2-1	TRBD1	CASSGRQGTYNEQFF	TGTGCCAGCAGCGGCAGACAGGGTACCTACAATGAGCAGTTCTTC